This TCR beta chain was retrieved from a study of early T cells in non-severe SARS-CoV-2 infection. Findings of the study overall: Lookups in VDJdb leaned toward anti-spike CD8 responses and missed private and CD4 specificities.

With 2 bases removed from V and 2 bases from J, the gap between germline ends came to 14 bases. CDR3 length: 16 amino acids. The germline V gene encodes CDR1 SGHDT and CDR2 YYEEEE. Separate cDNA molecules each had unique molecular identifiers attached to them. Using its own MiXCR run on the 5' RACE reads, TCRdb lists one record per CDR3 protein. The sample includes some 39,000 distinct CDR3 sequences, under 7.5% of them seen just once. This clonotype was picked up many times. The antigen remains undetermined. Sequenced: whole blood. This clonotype was obtained from an adult who was a healthcare worker with PCR-confirmed SARS-CoV-2 infection or an uninfected control (not recorded which). The chain combines TRBV5-6 with TRBJ1-5; D unclear. CDR3 sequence: CASSFGLSTGNQPQHF. The CDR3 nucleotides read TGTGCCAGCAGCTTCGGACTCTCAACGGGCAATCAGCCCCAGCATTTT.